This paragraph reports one T cell receptor (beta chain). This sample is part of a study of technical replicates of blood from four donors. Assay: immunoSEQ multiplex PCR; the TCRdb copy retains only in-frame clones and omits some. This sample has around 57,000 clones, with about 95% found just once. Sequences were obtained from T cells isolated from PBMCs. This clonotype originated in a human donor in good health.

The chain's CDR3 is CASSVQSTGTNNSPLHF. The CDR3 DNA reads TGCGCCAGCAGCGTACAATCGACAGGGACCAATAATTCACCCCTCCACTTT. This chain joins TRBV5-1 and TRBJ1-6; TRBD1 matches at 7 bases. J was trimmed by 5 bases and V by 4 bases; bases with no gene match: 12. The CDR3 contains 17 residues. Germline V lookup: CDR1 SGHRS, CDR2 YFSETQ.